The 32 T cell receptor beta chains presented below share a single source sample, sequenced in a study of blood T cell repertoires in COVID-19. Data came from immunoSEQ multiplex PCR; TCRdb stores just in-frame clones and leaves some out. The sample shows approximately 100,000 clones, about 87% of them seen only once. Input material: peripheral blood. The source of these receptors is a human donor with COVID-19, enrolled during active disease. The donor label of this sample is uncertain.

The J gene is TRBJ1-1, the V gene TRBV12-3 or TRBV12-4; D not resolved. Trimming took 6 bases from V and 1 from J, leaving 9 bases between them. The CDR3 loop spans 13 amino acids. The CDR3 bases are TGTGCCAGCAGCCAACGAGGGAACACTGAAGCTTTCTTT. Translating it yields CASSQRGNTEAFF.

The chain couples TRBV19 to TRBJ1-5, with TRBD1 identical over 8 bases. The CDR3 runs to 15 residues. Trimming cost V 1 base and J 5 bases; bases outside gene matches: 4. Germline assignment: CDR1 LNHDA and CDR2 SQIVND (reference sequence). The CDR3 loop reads CASSIVQGAHQPQHF. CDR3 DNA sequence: TGTGCCAGTAGTATAGTCCAGGGGGCCCATCAGCCCCAGCATTTT.

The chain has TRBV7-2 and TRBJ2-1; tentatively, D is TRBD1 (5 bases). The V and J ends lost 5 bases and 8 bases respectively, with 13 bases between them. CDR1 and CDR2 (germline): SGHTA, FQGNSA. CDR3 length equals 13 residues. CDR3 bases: TGTGCCAGCAGCGCAAACCAGGGTTATGAGCAGTTCTTC. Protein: CASSANQGYEQFF.

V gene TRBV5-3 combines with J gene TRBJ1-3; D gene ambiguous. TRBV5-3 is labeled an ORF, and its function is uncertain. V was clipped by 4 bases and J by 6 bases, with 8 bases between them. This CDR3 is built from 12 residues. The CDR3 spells CARSPPPNTIYF. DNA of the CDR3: TGTGCCAGAAGCCCCCCTCCAAACACCATATATTTT.

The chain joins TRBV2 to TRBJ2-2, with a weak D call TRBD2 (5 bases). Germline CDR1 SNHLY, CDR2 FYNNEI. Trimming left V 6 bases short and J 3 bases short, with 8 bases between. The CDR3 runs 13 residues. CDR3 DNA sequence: TGTGCCAGCAGGAGGACTGACACCGGGGAGCTGTTTTTT. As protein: CASRRTDTGELFF.

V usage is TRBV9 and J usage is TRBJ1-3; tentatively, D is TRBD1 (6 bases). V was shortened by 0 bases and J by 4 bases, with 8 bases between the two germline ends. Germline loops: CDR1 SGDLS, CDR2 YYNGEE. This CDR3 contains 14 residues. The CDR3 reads CASSVEGQGNTIYF. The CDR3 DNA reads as TGTGCCAGCAGCGTAGAGGGACAAGGAAACACCATATATTTT. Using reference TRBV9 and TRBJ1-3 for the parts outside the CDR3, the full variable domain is DSGVTQTPKHLITATGQRVTLRCSPRSGDLSVYWYQQSLDQGLQFLIQYYNGEERAKGNILERFSAQQFPDLHSELNLSSLELGDSALYFCASSVEGQGNTIYFGEGSWLTVV.

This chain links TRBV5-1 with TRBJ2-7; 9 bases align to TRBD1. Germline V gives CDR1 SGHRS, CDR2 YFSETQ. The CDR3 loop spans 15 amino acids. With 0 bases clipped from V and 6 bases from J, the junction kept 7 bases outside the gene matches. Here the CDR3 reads CASSLAPNRGLEQYF. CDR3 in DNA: TGCGCCAGCAGCTTGGCACCTAACAGGGGGCTCGAGCAGTACTTC.

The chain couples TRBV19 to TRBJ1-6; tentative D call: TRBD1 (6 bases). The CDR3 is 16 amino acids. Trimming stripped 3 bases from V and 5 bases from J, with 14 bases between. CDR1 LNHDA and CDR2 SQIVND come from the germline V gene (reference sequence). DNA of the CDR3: TGTGCCAGTAGTATCCCAACCACAGGGAATAATTCACCCCTCCACTTT. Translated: CASSIPTTGNNSPLHF.

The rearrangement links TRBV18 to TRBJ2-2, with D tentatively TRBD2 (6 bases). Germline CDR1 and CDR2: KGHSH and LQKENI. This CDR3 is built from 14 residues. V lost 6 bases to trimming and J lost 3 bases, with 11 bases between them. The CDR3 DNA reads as TGTGCCAGCTCGCCTGGGACTCACACCGGGGAGCTGTTTTTT. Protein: CASSPGTHTGELFF.

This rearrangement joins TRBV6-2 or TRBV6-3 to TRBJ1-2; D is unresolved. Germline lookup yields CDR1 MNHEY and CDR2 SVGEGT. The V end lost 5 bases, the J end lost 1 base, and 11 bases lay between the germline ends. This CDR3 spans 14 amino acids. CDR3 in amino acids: CASSIQWNNYGYTF. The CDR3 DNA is TGTGCCAGCAGTATACAGTGGAATAACTATGGCTACACCTTC.

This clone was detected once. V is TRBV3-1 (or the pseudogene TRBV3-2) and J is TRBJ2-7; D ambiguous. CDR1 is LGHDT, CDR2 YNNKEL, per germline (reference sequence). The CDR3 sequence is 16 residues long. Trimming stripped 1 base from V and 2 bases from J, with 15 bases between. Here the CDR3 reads CASSQVSPSFTYEQYF. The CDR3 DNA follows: TGTGCCAGCAGCCAAGTTAGTCCCTCCTTTACCTACGAGCAGTACTTC.

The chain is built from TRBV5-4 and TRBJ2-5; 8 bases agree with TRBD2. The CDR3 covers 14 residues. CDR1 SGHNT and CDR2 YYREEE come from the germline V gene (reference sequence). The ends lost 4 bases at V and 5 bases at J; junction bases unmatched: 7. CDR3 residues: CASSLGGGRETQYF. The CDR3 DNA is TGTGCCAGCAGCCTGGGGGGCGGGAGGGAGACCCAGTACTTC.

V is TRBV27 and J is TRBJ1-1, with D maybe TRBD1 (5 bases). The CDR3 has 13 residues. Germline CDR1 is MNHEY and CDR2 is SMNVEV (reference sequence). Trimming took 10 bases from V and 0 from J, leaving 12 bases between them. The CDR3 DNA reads TGTGCCACTTCAGGGTTGGTGAACACTGAAGCTTTCTTT. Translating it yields CATSGLVNTEAFF.

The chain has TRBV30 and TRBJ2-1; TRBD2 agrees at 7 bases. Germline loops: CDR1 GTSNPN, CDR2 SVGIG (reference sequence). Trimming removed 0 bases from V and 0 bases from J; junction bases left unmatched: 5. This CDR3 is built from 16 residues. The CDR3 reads CAWSVLVAGSYNEQFF. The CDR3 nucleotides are TGTGCCTGGAGTGTACTGGTAGCGGGCTCCTACAATGAGCAGTTCTTC.

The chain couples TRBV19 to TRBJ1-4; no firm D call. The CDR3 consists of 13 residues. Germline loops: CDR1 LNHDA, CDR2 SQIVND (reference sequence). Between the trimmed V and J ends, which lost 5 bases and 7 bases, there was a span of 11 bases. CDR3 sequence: CASSQSRGEKLFF. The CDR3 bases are TGTGCCAGTAGTCAGAGCCGCGGTGAAAAACTGTTTTTT. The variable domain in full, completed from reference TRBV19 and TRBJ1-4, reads DGGITQSPKYLFRKEGQNVTLSCEQNLNHDAMYWYRQDPGQGLRLIYYSQIVNDFQKGDIAEGYSVSREKKESFPLTVTSAQKNPTAFYLCASSQSRGEKLFFGSGTQLSVL.

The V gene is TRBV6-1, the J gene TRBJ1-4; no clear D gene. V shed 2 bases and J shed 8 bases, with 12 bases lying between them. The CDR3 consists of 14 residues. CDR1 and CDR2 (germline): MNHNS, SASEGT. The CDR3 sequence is CASSESQISEKLFF. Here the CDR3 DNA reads TGTGCCAGCAGTGAATCCCAGATCTCCGAAAAACTGTTTTTT.

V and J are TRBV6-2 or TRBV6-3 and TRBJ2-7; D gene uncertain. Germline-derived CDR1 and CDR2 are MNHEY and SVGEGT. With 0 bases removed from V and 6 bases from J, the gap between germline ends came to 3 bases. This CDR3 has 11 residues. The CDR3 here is CASSYSREQYF. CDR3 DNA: TGTGCCAGCAGTTACTCGCGCGAGCAGTACTTC.

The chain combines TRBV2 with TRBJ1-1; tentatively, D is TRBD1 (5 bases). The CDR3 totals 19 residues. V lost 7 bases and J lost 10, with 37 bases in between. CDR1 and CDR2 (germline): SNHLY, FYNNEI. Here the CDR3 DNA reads TGTGCCAGCAACCAGGAACCCGCTGGCGGGGCGGGCACGCTGGGTGCAGCTTTCTTT. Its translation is CASNQEPAGGAGTLGAAFF.

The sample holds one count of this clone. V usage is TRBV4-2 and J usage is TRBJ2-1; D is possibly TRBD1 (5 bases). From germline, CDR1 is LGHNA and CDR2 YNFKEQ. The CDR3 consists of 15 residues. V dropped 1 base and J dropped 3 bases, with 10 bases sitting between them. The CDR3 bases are TGTGCCAGCAGCCAAGGGGGCAGTGTCTACAATGAGCAGTTCTTC. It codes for CASSQGGSVYNEQFF.

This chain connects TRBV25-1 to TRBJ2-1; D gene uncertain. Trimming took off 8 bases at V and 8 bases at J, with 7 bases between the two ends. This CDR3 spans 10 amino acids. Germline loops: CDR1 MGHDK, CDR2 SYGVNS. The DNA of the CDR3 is TGTGCCAGCTTCCAGGATGAGCAGTTCTTC. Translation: CASFQDEQFF.

The CDR3 reads CASSLSRDTSRDTGELFF. In nucleotides, the CDR3 is TGTGCCAGCAGTCTCAGTCGGGATACCTCGCGGGACACCGGGGAGCTGTTTTTT. The chain employs TRBV5-4 and TRBJ2-2; D may be TRBD2 (5 bases). Germline CDR1 and CDR2: SGHNT and YYREEE (reference sequence). This CDR3 is 18 amino acids long. Trimming left V 5 bases short and J 3 bases short, with 23 bases between. The full variable domain, in which reference TRBV5-4 and TRBJ2-2 provide the parts outside the CDR3, is ETGVTQSPTHLIKTRGQQVTLRCSSQSGHNTVSWYQQALGQGPQFIFQYYREEENGRGNFPPRFSGLQFPNYSSELNVNALELDDSALYLCASSLSRDTSRDTGELFFGEGSRLTVL.

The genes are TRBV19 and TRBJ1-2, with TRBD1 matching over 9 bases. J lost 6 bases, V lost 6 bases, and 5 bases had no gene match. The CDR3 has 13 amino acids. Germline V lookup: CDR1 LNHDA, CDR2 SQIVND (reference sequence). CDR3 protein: CASSDWTGDGYTF. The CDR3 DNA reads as TGTGCCAGTAGCGACTGGACAGGGGATGGCTACACCTTC.

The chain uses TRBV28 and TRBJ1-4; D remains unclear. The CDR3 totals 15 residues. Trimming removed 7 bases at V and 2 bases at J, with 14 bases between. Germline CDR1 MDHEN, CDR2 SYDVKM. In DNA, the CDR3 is TGTGCCAGCACCGGCAACAGTATTACTAATGAAAAACTGTTTTTT. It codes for CASTGNSITNEKLFF.

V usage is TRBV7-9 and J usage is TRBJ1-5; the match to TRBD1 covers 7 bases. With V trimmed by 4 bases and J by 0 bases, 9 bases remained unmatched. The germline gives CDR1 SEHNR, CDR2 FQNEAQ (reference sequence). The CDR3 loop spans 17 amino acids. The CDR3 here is CASSSSYGTDSNQPQHF. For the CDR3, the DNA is TGTGCCAGCAGCTCCTCTTACGGGACAGATAGCAATCAGCCCCAGCATTTT. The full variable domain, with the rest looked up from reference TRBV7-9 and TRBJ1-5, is DTGVSQNPRHKITKRGQNVTFRCDPISEHNRLYWYRQTLGQGPEFLTYFQNEAQLEKSRLLSDRFSAERPKGSFSTLEIQRTEQGDSAMYLCASSSSYGTDSNQPQHFGDGTRLSIL.

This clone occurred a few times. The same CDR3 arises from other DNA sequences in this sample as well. In DNA, the CDR3 is TGTGCCAGCAGTCCACAGGGGAGCACAGATACGCAGTATTTT. Encoded protein: CASSPQGSTDTQYF. This chain uses TRBV7-2 with TRBJ2-3; TRBD1 agrees at 7 bases. Germline CDR1 and CDR2: SGHTA and FQGNSA. CDR3 size: 14 residues. The ends lost 6 bases at V and 0 bases at J; junction bases unmatched: 3.

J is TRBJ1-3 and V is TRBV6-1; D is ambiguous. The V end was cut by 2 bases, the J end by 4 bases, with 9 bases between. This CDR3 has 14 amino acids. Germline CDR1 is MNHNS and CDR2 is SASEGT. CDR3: CASSERGYGNTIYF. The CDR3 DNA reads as TGTGCCAGCAGTGAACGGGGATACGGAAACACCATATATTTT.

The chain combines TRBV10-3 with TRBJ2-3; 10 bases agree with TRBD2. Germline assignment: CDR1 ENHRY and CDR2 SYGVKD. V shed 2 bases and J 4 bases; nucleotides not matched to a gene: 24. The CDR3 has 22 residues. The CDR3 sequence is CAISEPGLAIFVMFSFADTQYF. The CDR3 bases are TGTGCCATCAGTGAGCCGGGACTAGCGATTTTTGTTATGTTTTCGTTTGCAGATACGCAGTATTTT.

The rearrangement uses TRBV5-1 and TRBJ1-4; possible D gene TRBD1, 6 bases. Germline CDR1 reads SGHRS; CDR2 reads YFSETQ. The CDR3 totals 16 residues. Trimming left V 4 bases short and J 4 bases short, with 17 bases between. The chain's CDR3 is CASSQTPDSDNEKLFF. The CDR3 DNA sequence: TGCGCCAGCAGCCAGACCCCGGACAGCGATAATGAAAAACTGTTTTTT.

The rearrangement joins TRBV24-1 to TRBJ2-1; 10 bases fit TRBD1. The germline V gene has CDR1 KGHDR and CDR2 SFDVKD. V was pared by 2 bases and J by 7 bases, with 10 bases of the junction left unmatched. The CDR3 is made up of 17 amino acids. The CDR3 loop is CATSDSTGTGAGNEQFF. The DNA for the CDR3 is TGTGCCACCAGTGATTCGACCGGGACAGGGGCAGGGAATGAGCAGTTCTTC.

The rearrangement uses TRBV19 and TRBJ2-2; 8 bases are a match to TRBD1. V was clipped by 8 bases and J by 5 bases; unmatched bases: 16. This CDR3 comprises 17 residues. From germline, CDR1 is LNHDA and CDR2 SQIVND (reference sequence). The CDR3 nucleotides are TGTGCCAGTTCCCCCGGGACAGGAATTCTAAGTACCGGGGAGCTGTTTTTT. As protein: CASSPGTGILSTGELFF.

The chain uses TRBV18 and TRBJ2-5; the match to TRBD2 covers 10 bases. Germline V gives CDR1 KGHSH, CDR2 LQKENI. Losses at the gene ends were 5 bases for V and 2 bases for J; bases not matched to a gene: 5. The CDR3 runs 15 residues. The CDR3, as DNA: TGTGCCAGCTCATCCGGGACTAGCGTACAAGAGACCCAGTACTTC. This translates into CASSSGTSVQETQYF. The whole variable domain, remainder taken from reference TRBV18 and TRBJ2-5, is NAGVMQNPRHLVRRRGQEARLRCSPMKGHSHVYWYRQLPEEGLKFMVYLQKENIIDESGMPKERFSAEFPKEGPSILRIQQVVRGDSAAYFCASSSGTSVQETQYFGPGTRLLVL.

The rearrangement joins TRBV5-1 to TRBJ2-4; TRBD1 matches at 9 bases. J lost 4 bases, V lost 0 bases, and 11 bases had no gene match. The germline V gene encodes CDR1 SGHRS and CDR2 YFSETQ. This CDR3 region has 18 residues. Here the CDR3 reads CASSLGPRGQGTKNIQYF. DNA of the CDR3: TGCGCCAGCAGCTTGGGGCCCAGGGGACAGGGAACTAAAAACATTCAGTACTTC.